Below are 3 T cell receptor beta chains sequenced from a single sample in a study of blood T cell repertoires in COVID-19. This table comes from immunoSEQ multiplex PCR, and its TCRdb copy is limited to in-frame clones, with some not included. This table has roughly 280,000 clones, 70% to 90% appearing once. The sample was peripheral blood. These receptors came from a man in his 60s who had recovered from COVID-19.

The CDR3 is CSVGGTALIRTEAFF. The DNA of the CDR3 is TGCAGCGTTGGGGGGACAGCCCTGATCCGAACTGAAGCTTTCTTT. This chain joins TRBV29-1 and TRBJ1-1; TRBD1 matches 7 bases. CDR1 SQVTM and CDR2 ANQGSEA come from the germline V gene. The CDR3 runs 15 residues. Trimming at V came to 4 bases and at J to 5 bases, leaving 13 bases not matched to a gene.

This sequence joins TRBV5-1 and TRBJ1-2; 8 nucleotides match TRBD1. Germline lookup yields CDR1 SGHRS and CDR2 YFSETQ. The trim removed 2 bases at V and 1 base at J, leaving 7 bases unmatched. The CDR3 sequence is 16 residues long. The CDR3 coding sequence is TGCGCCAGCAGCTTAACCTGGACAGGGAATAACTATGGCTACACCTTC. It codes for CASSLTWTGNNYGYTF.

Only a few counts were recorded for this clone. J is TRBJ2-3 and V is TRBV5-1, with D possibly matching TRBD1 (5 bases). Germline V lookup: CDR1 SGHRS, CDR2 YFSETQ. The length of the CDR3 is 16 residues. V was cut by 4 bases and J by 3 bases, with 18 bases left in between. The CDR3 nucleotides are TGCGCCAGCAGCGGACGCATAATTGACAGAACAGATACGCAGTATTTT. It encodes CASSGRIIDRTDTQYF.